These T cell receptor beta chains were read from a single sample in a study of STAT3 mutations in large granular lymphocyte leukemia. The assay was immunoSEQ multiplex PCR, and TCRdb's table has in-frame clones only and misses some. The sample has 30,000 to 45,000 clones, about 88% seen once. The specimen sequenced was PBMCs. These receptors were collected from a human donor with T large granular lymphocyte leukemia. Some clones in this sample may be carry-over from other donors' samples. The CDR3 runs from the conserved cysteine through the conserved F or W. D genes are given only for firm matches. Clone size is given for some rows only: seen once, a few or many times, or a class if the clone is expanded.

d_call	j_call	clone_size	v_call	cdr3_aa	cdr3_nt
.	TRBJ1-4	few	TRBV6-5	CASSPEPPWGKLFF	TGTGCCAGCAGCCCCGAACCTCCTTGGGGAAAACTGTTTTTT
.	TRBJ2-7	.	TRBV5-4	CASSLSGSGQYF	TGTGCCAGCAGCTTGTCGGGATCGGGGCAGTACTTC
TRBD1	TRBJ1-2	.	TRBV28	CASSFDRGYGYTF	TGTGCCAGCAGTTTTGACAGGGGTTATGGCTACACCTTC
.	TRBJ1-6	.	TRBV18	CASSPDKGAYNSPLHF	TGTGCCAGCTCGCCTGACAAAGGGGCCTATAATTCACCCCTCCACTTT
.	TRBJ1-4	.	TRBV5-4	CASSPDQINEKLFF	TGTGCCAGCAGCCCGGACCAGATTAATGAAAAACTGTTTTTT
.	TRBJ1-5	.	TRBV4-3	CASSQDRVGRGASQPQHF	TGCGCCAGCAGCCAAGATCGAGTGGGCAGGGGCGCTTCTCAGCCCCAGCATTTT
TRBD1	TRBJ1-1	once	TRBV5-4	CASSSFLTGSMNTEAFF	TGTGCCAGCAGCTCCTTCCTGACAGGGTCCATGAACACTGAAGCTTTCTTT
.	TRBJ2-6	.	TRBV29-1	CSVDSRSGANVLTF	TGCAGCGTTGATAGCAGGTCTGGGGCCAACGTCCTGACTTTC
.	TRBJ1-5	once	TRBV4-3	CASSQDRDSNQPQHF	TGCGCCAGCAGCCAAGATCGGGACAGCAATCAGCCCCAGCATTTT
.	TRBJ1-5	.	TRBV6-6	CASRREQPQHF	TGTGCCAGCAGACGGGAACAGCCCCAGCATTTT
.	TRBJ1-1	.	TRBV4-1	CASSPLAGQVNTEAFF	TGCGCCAGCAGCCCCTTGGCCGGACAAGTGAACACTGAAGCTTTCTTT
.	TRBJ1-2	.	TRBV19	CASSIAGGTYGYTF	TGTGCCAGTAGTATAGCGGGCGGAACCTATGGCTACACCTTC
.	TRBJ2-3	.	TRBV13	CASSGSTDTQYF	TGTGCCAGCAGCGGCAGCACAGATACGCAGTATTTT
.	TRBJ2-3	.	TRBV5-1	CASSLGQGGSTDTQYF	TGCGCCAGCAGCTTGGGCCAGGGCGGCTCCACAGATACGCAGTATTTT
TRBD1	TRBJ2-5	.	TRBV5-1	CASSLGGTEETQYF	TGCGCCAGCAGCTTGGGAGGGACAGAGGAGACCCAGTACTTC
.	TRBJ2-3	.	TRBV29-1	CSVVPGDVADTQYF	TGCAGCGTTGTACCGGGGGATGTGGCAGATACGCAGTATTTT
TRBD2	TRBJ2-3	.	TRBV7-9	CASSSTSGGAGTDTQYF	TGTGCCAGCAGCTCGACTAGCGGGGGGGCTGGCACAGATACGCAGTATTTT
.	TRBJ2-1	.	TRBV7-9	CASSLQDGNSYNEQFF	TGTGCCAGCAGCTTACAGGACGGAAACTCCTACAATGAGCAGTTCTTC
.	TRBJ2-3	.	TRBV29-1	CSVLTANTQYF	TGCAGCGTGTTGACAGCTAATACGCAGTATTTT
TRBD1	TRBJ1-4	.	TRBV10-3	CAISGTGFSEKLFF	TGTGCCATCAGCGGGACAGGGTTTAGTGAAAAACTGTTTTTT
.	TRBJ1-1	once	TRBV25-1	CASSDRALGDAFF	TGTGCCAGCAGTGACCGGGCCCTCGGGGATGCTTTCTTT
.	TRBJ2-1	.	TRBV5-4	CASSLGWDRNNEQFF	TGTGCCAGCAGCTTGGGTTGGGACCGTAACAATGAGCAGTTCTTC
TRBD2	TRBJ2-7	.	TRBV28	CASSPRLASYEQYF	TGTGCCAGCAGTCCGCGACTAGCGAGCTACGAGCAGTACTTC
TRBD2	TRBJ2-1	.	TRBV18	CASSPGLAGDYNEQFF	TGTGCCAGCTCCCCGGGACTAGCGGGGGACTACAATGAGCAGTTCTTC
TRBD1	TRBJ1-1	few	TRBV30	CAWSKTGGYTEAFF	TGTGCCTGGAGTAAGACAGGGGGCTATACTGAAGCTTTCTTT
.	TRBJ1-5	.	TRBV5-4	CASSLAGSNQPQHF	TGTGCCAGCAGCTTGGCGGGGAGCAATCAGCCCCAGCATTTT
.	TRBJ1-2	.	TRBV7-9	CASSSGLRRPYGYTF	TGTGCCAGCAGCTCAGGGCTCCGGAGGCCTTATGGCTACACCTTC
.	TRBJ2-5	.	TRBV29-1	CSVERGQYF	TGCAGCGTTGAGAGAGGCCAGTACTTC
TRBD1	TRBJ1-4	.	TRBV6-5	CASSYSAQGAGKLFF	TGTGCCAGCAGTTACTCGGCACAGGGGGCAGGAAAACTGTTTTTT
.	TRBJ1-6	.	TRBV11-2	CASSWERGSNSPLHF	TGTGCCAGCAGCTGGGAGCGGGGGAGTAATTCACCCCTCCACTTT
.	TRBJ1-2	.	TRBV5-1	CASSLVASPEGGYTF	TGCGCCAGCAGCTTGGTGGCCAGTCCGGAGGGAGGCTACACCTTC
TRBD1	TRBJ1-2	.	TRBV6-5	CASTKQGAGYTF	TGTGCCAGCACCAAACAGGGGGCTGGCTACACCTTC
.	TRBJ1-2	.	TRBV25-1	CASSESAGSNYGYTF	TGTGCCAGCAGTGAATCGGCAGGAAGTAACTATGGCTACACCTTC
TRBD2	TRBJ2-3	.	TRBV28	CASSSWTRGNGDTQYF	TGTGCCAGCAGTTCATGGACTAGAGGAAACGGGGATACGCAGTATTTT
TRBD2	TRBJ2-2	.	TRBV5-1	CASSLGWRGFLGELFF	TGCGCCAGCAGCTTGGGCTGGCGGGGGTTCCTCGGGGAGCTGTTTTTT
TRBD1	TRBJ2-3	few	TRBV11-2	CASSLGTGDTDTQYF	TGTGCCAGCAGCTTAGGGACAGGGGACACAGATACGCAGTATTTT
.	TRBJ2-2	once	TRBV11-3	CASSVGAGEGNTGELFF	TGTGCCAGCAGCGTCGGGGCTGGGGAAGGGAACACCGGGGAGCTGTTTTTT
.	TRBJ1-4	.	TRBV5-1	CASSVGVAEGRGEKLFF	TGCGCCAGCAGCGTCGGGGTGGCTGAAGGGAGGGGTGAAAAACTGTTTTTT
.	TRBJ2-3	.	TRBV7-2	CASSRSDTQYF	TGTGCCAGCAGCCGATCAGATACGCAGTATTTT
TRBD1	TRBJ2-3	.	TRBV18	CASSPGQGWKDTQYF	TGTGCCAGCTCACCCGGACAGGGTTGGAAAGATACGCAGTATTTT
.	TRBJ1-3	few	TRBV5-1	CASRVEVSGNTIYF	TGCGCCAGCAGAGTTGAAGTCTCTGGAAACACCATATATTTT
.	TRBJ1-6	.	TRBV5-4	CASSSGQINSPLHF	TGTGCCAGCAGCTCCGGACAGATTAATTCACCCCTCCACTTT
.	TRBJ1-1	once	TRBV28	CASSFPQGGRNTEAFF	TGTGCCAGCAGTTTCCCACAGGGCGGAAGGAACACTGAAGCTTTCTTT
.	TRBJ2-4	.	TRBV19	CASRPFSGDPQKNIQYF	TGTGCCAGTAGGCCCTTTAGCGGAGACCCGCAGAAAAACATTCAGTACTTC
TRBD1	TRBJ1-3	.	TRBV28	CASTDRVSLGNTIYF	TGTGCCAGCACGGACAGGGTTTCTTTAGGAAACACCATATATTTT
.	TRBJ1-1	few	TRBV7-8	CASRSGHTEAFF	TGTGCCAGCAGAAGTGGGCACACTGAAGCTTTCTTT
TRBD2	TRBJ2-1	.	TRBV5-1	CASSPRRLAGNEQFF	TGCGCCAGCAGCCCGCGTCGACTAGCCGGGAATGAGCAGTTCTTC
.	TRBJ2-3	.	TRBV28	CASRSFGGVVEDTQYF	TGTGCCAGCAGAAGCTTCGGGGGAGTGGTTGAGGATACGCAGTATTTT
.	TRBJ2-7	once	TRBV7-9	CASSFDRLGEQYF	TGTGCCAGCAGCTTCGACAGATTGGGCGAGCAGTACTTC
.	TRBJ2-7	.	TRBV28	CASSFPLSPPNEQYF	TGTGCCAGCAGTTTCCCCCTCTCTCCTCCTAACGAGCAGTACTTC
.	TRBJ1-6	.	TRBV4-3	CASSLEEDSPLHF	TGCGCCAGCAGCCTCGAAGAGGATTCACCCCTCCACTTT
.	TRBJ2-6	.	TRBV5-1	CASSLGVFSGANVLTF	TGCGCCAGCAGCTTGGGAGTCTTTTCTGGGGCCAACGTCCTGACTTTC
.	TRBJ2-7	.	TRBV5-8	CASSLRVGAHYEQYF	TGTGCCAGCAGCTTGCGCGTAGGCGCCCACTACGAGCAGTACTTC
.	TRBJ2-7	.	TRBV6-5	CASSYPPNEQYF	TGTGCCAGCAGTTACCCGCCGAATGAGCAGTACTTC
.	TRBJ2-5	.	TRBV28	CASSFDDRETQYF	TGTGCCAGCAGTTTTGACGATCGGGAGACCCAGTACTTC
TRBD1	TRBJ1-2	once	TRBV18	CASSRDSSYGYTF	TGTGCCAGCTCACGGGACAGTTCTTATGGCTACACCTTC
TRBD1	TRBJ1-2	.	TRBV18	CASSAGQGAETGYTF	TGTGCCAGCTCAGCTGGACAGGGCGCCGAAACGGGCTACACCTTC
TRBD1	TRBJ1-4	.	TRBV5-5	CASSPDRSNEKLFF	TGTGCCAGCAGCCCGGACAGGTCTAATGAAAAACTGTTTTTT
.	TRBJ2-1	.	TRBV18	CASSPPGRDEQFF	TGTGCCAGCTCACCCCCAGGTAGGGATGAGCAGTTCTTC